This T cell receptor (beta chain) was found in a study of cytomegalovirus exposure and HLA in healthy donors. V was pared by 0 bases and J by 7 bases, with 12 bases between. Germline V gene sequence: CDR1 KGHSH, CDR2 LQKENI. This CDR3 has 14 amino acids. To note about this clone: The antigen is unknown.

Data came from immunoSEQ multiplex PCR; TCRdb stores just in-frame clones and leaves some out. The sample lists 250,000 to 300,000 clones; 80% to 90% were seen once. Study-wide points: Specific recognition of CMV antigens was confirmed in vitro for a few chains (all CMV-associated).

The donors formed part of the 120-subject validation cohort, distinct from the roughly 700-subject first cohort. Sequenced material: PBMCs. This chain uses TRBV18 with TRBJ1-1; D uncertain. This sequence originates from a woman younger than 35 in good health and CMV-seronegative. CDR3 sequence (DNA): TGTGCCAGCTCACCACCAGGTGACATTGGTGAAGCTTTCTTT. Amino acids: CASSPPGDIGEAFF.